This is a list of T cell receptor beta chains from one sample in a study of CD8+ T cells in alopecia areata. Here immunoSEQ multiplex PCR was the method, and the copy in TCRdb shows in-frame clones only, minus some. The profile shows under 250,000 clones, about 53% of them singletons. Sequenced here: CD4+ T cells sorted from blood, sampled at week 0. These receptors all stem from a human donor with alopecia areata. Each CDR3 is given with its conserved first and last residue. A D gene is named only where the DNA matches it firmly. A row's size may be missing; if present it is once, few, many or a size class.

j_call	clone_size	d_call	v_call	cdr3_nt	cdr3_aa
TRBJ1-2	-	-	TRBV29-1	TGCAGCGTGGGAAACAACTATGGCTACACCTTC	CSVGNNYGYTF
TRBJ1-1	-	-	TRBV30	TGTGCCTGGAGCCGGACAGCGAACACTGAAGCTTTCTTT	CAWSRTANTEAFF
TRBJ2-1	-	-	TRBV9	TGTGCCAGCAGCCCCCTCAGGGGGGAGACGTATGAGCAGTTCTTC	CASSPLRGETYEQFF
TRBJ2-5	-	-	TRBV25-1	TGTGCCAGCGGAGGACGCAGGGTCCAAGAGACCCAGTACTTC	CASGGRRVQETQYF
TRBJ1-1	-	-	TRBV10-3	TGTGCCATCAGTGCGGGGGGCCGAGGGACTGAAGCTTTCTTT	CAISAGGRGTEAFF
TRBJ2-1	-	-	TRBV5-1	TGCGCCAGCAGCTTGGGTCAGGACCCCCACAATGAGCAGTTCTTC	CASSLGQDPHNEQFF
TRBJ2-7	-	TRBD2	TRBV4-1	TGCGCCAGCAGCCAAGTTGGCGGGAGCCCCTACGAGCAGTACTTC	CASSQVGGSPYEQYF
TRBJ1-2	-	TRBD1	TRBV27	TGTGCCAGCAGCTCGCCCGGGACAGTCGGCTATGGCTACACCTTC	CASSSPGTVGYGYTF
TRBJ2-1	-	-	TRBV2	TGTGCCAGCAGTGACGCAGGGAGGCTTGAGCAGTTCTTC	CASSDAGRLEQFF
TRBJ2-6	-	-	TRBV30	TGTGCCTGGAAAGTTGCTGGGGCCAACGTCCTGACTTTC	CAWKVAGANVLTF
TRBJ2-7	-	-	TRBV7-7	TGTGCCAGCAGCACCGGGGGAGTTTGGGGGTTGCAGTACTTC	CASSTGGVWGLQYF
TRBJ2-7	many	TRBD2	TRBV7-8	TGTGCCAGCAGCCCCCTAGCGGTTAGCTCCTACGAGCAGTACTTC	CASSPLAVSSYEQYF
TRBJ2-2	-	-	TRBV12-5	TGTGCTAGTGGTTTGGCCGCCGTGAGGGGCTTGGAGCTGTTTTTT	CASGLAAVRGLELFF
TRBJ2-5	-	-	TRBV30	TGTGCCTGGAGTGCCCCCCGTGGGAGGCACCAAGAGACCCAGTACTTC	CAWSAPRGRHQETQYF
TRBJ1-1	-	TRBD1	TRBV9	TGTGCCAGCAGGGAGGGACAGGGGGCTACTGAAGCTTTCTTT	CASREGQGATEAFF
TRBJ2-7	-	-	TRBV7-9	TGTGCCAGCAGCTCCAGACGGGACTCCATGTCCTACGAGCAGTACTTC	CASSSRRDSMSYEQYF
TRBJ1-2	-	-	TRBV5-1	TGCGCCAGCAGCCACGGGCCTCAAGACTCCTATGGCTACACCTTC	CASSHGPQDSYGYTF
TRBJ1-2	-	-	TRBV4-1	TGCGCCAGCAGCCAACCAACCAGGGGAAAGTACTCTGGCTACACCTTC	CASSQPTRGKYSGYTF
TRBJ1-1	-	TRBD1	TRBV6-5	TGTGCCAGCAGCTTCTCCGGACAGGGTGGTACTGAAGCTTTCTTT	CASSFSGQGGTEAFF
TRBJ2-4	few	-	TRBV23-1	TGCGCCAGCAATTACCTCGCAGGGCCGATAGCCAAAAACATTCAGTACTTC	CASNYLAGPIAKNIQYF
TRBJ1-2	once	-	TRBV29-1	TGCAGCGTAGGAGGCGACAGTCCCGGCTACACCTTC	CSVGGDSPGYTF
TRBJ2-1	-	TRBD2	TRBV28	TGTGCCAGCACCCGGGGGGACCAGTTCAGGGAGCAGTTCTTC	CASTRGDQFREQFF
TRBJ1-1	-	TRBD1	TRBV7-3	TGTGCCAGCAGCTCCCGGACAGGAACCATGAACACTGAAGCTTTCTTT	CASSSRTGTMNTEAFF
TRBJ1-2	-	-	TRBV28	TGTGCCAGCAGTTTAGGAGTAGGTGGCTACACCTTC	CASSLGVGGYTF
TRBJ2-7	few	-	TRBV18	TGTGCCAGCTCAGAGCCGGGACACTCTATCTACGAGCAGTACTTC	CASSEPGHSIYEQYF
TRBJ2-7	-	TRBD1	TRBV27	TGTGCCAGCAGTTACGGGACAGGGTTTAGCTCCTACGAGCAGTACTTC	CASSYGTGFSSYEQYF
TRBJ1-2	-	-	TRBV25-1	TGTGCCAGCAGTGACCCCCCCTCCTTAGCTCCACAGCACTATGGCTACACCTTC	CASSDPPSLAPQHYGYTF
TRBJ2-1	few	-	TRBV29-1	TGCAGCGTTGAAGCCCAGGGTTTAGGTGAGCAGTTCTTC	CSVEAQGLGEQFF
TRBJ1-1	few	-	TRBV10-3	TGTGCCATCAGTGAGACAGACATGAACACTGAAGCTTTCTTT	CAISETDMNTEAFF
TRBJ2-6	-	-	TRBV5-6	TGTGCCAGCAGCGCCGGGTCCTACAAAACGAGCTCTGGGGCCAACGTCCTGACTTTC	CASSAGSYKTSSGANVLTF
TRBJ2-3	few	-	TRBV4-1	TGCGCCAGCAGCCATCCCAGGCGGGGGCGGCCCACCTTCACAGATACGCAGTATTTT	CASSHPRRGRPTFTDTQYF
TRBJ2-7	-	TRBD2	TRBV29-1	TGCAGCGTTGAGGGTTCTAGCGGGAGGAGGTCGGAGCAGTACTTC	CSVEGSSGRRSEQYF
TRBJ2-1	-	TRBD2	TRBV10-3	TGTGCCATCAGTGAGCGGACTAGCGGGAACTCGAATGAGCAGTTCTTC	CAISERTSGNSNEQFF
TRBJ2-1	-	TRBD2	TRBV11-3	TGTGCCAGCAGCTACAGCGGGAGCCGCTGGAATGAGCAGTTCTTC	CASSYSGSRWNEQFF
TRBJ2-4	-	TRBD2	TRBV6-6	TGTGCCAGCAGTAACCTCAGGGAGGGCCAGTACTTC	CASSNLREGQYF
TRBJ2-7	-	TRBD1	TRBV30	TGTGCCTGGAGTAGGACAGGGGGCTGCGAGCAGTACTTC	CAWSRTGGCEQYF
TRBJ2-7	-	-	TRBV29-1	TGCAGCGTTGAAGAGTCGAGTTTCAGGTCCGAGCAGTACTTC	CSVEESSFRSEQYF
TRBJ2-5	-	TRBD2	TRBV29-1	TGCAGCATTAGGGAGGGGATGGAGACCCAGTACTTC	CSIREGMETQYF
TRBJ2-7	few	TRBD2	TRBV30	TGTGCCCGCCGTTCCGGGACTAGCACTCCCTACGAGCAGTACTTC	CARRSGTSTPYEQYF
TRBJ1-2	-	-	TRBV2	TGTGCCAGCAGCAGGGGAGGAGGCTACACCTTC	CASSRGGGYTF
TRBJ1-1	-	-	TRBV5-6	TGTGCCAGCAGCTTCAGGAGGAGAAACACTGAAGCTTTCTTT	CASSFRRRNTEAFF
TRBJ1-2	once	TRBD1	TRBV15	TGTGCCACCAGTCCTTTAGACAGGGGCGGCTACACCTTC	CATSPLDRGGYTF
TRBJ2-1	-	-	TRBV18	TGTGCCAGCTCACTTGCTAGCAGCAGCTCCTACAATGAGCAGTTCTTC	CASSLASSSSYNEQFF
TRBJ2-7	-	-	TRBV27	TGTGCCAGCAGCCGTCAGGCCACCTACGAGCAGTACTTC	CASSRQATYEQYF
TRBJ1-1	-	-	TRBV10-3	TGTGCCATCAGTACGGGGGAGAACACTGAAGCTTTCTTT	CAISTGENTEAFF
TRBJ2-1	-	-	TRBV5-1	TGCGCCAGCAGCCGGGGAACACTTCCCAATGAGCAGTTCTTC	CASSRGTLPNEQFF
TRBJ2-3	-	-	TRBV4-1	TGCGCCAGCAGCCAAGAAAGTAGGGGAGATACGCAGTATTTT	CASSQESRGDTQYF
TRBJ1-2	-	-	TRBV2	TGTGCCAGCAGTGTTCAGGGCCCAACTATCTATGGCTACACCTTC	CASSVQGPTIYGYTF
TRBJ2-7	-	-	TRBV5-1	TGCGCCAGCAATTTTGGGGCCGGCGCCGAGCAGTACTTC	CASNFGAGAEQYF
TRBJ2-2	-	-	TRBV5-1	TGCGCCAGCAGCTCAGATTTCACCGGGGAGCTGTTTTTT	CASSSDFTGELFF
TRBJ2-2	-	-	TRBV29-1	TGCAGCGTTGGAAGACCGACCGGGGAGCTGTTTTTT	CSVGRPTGELFF
TRBJ2-3	-	-	TRBV7-3	TGTGCCAGCAGCTCTTTAGCGGGCACAGATACGCAGTATTTT	CASSSLAGTDTQYF